This T cell receptor beta chain was documented in a study of blood T cells in healthy people across ages. A second PCR of about 7 to 12 cycles used a sample-barcoded 5' primer and a J-beta primer mix. TCRdb processed the 5' RACE reads anew with MiXCR; each CDR3 protein has one entry. The repertoire holds approximately 800,000 distinct CDR3 sequences, with around two thirds as singletons. The J segment lost 0 bases and the V segment lost 4 bases, leaving 12 bases of the junction unmatched. Looked up from germline, CDR1 is DFQATT and CDR2 is SNEGSKA (reference sequence). The CDR3 runs 17 residues. Findings of the study overall: Long-lived and aged donors differed, with more naive CD4+ cells and higher diversity in the long-lived. Lack of knowledge of donor CMV status possibly confounded expanded clonotype changes. Any conclusive comparison of naive versus antigen-experienced cells was prevented by using unsorted PBMCs.

A note on this clonotype: The antigen remains undetermined.

The sequence was collected from a man under 40 in good health. The V and J genes are TRBV20-1 and TRBJ2-5; 9 bases match TRBD1. Source material: blood. The CDR3 loop reads CSATAGTGTLYQETQYF. CDR3 coding DNA: TGCAGTGCTACCGCCGGGACAGGGACCCTTTACCAAGAGACCCAGTACTTC.